This T cell receptor (beta chain) was observed in a study of neurological immune-mediated disorders. The CDR3 is made up of 12 amino acids. Per germline, CDR1 LGHDT and CDR2 YNNKEL (reference sequence). Losses at the gene ends were 6 bases for V and 5 bases for J; bases not matched to a gene: 3. This clonotype came up many times. The unsorted libraries were made from 2 million PBMCs kept at -80 C. TCRdb used MiXCR to reprocess the 5' RACE reads, holding one entry per CDR3 protein. The profile covers 77,000 or so distinct CDR3 sequences, with about 9% appearing a single time and less than 2% taken by the ten largest.

The sample comprised PBMCs. The sequence was collected from a man aged 50-60 years in good health. The chain links TRBV3-1 to TRBJ2-5; 7 bases map to TRBD2. The CDR3 loop is CASSQLAETQYF. The CDR3 nucleotides read TGTGCCAGCAGTCAACTAGCGGAGACCCAGTACTTC.